This T cell receptor beta chain was obtained from a study of T cell responses to AZD1222 COVID-19 vaccine. Sequencing used immunoSEQ multiplex PCR; TCRdb keeps in-frame clones, though not all of them. This sample has over 130,000 clones; 85% to 90% occur once, and the top ten carry 1.5% to 2%. A remark on this clone: Its antigen is undetermined.

Study-level results: Donors were largely white British and mainly female; clonal diversity was possibly underestimated. Repertoire samples came only from after the peak T cell response. The number of AZD1222 recipients seropositive at baseline was only five to seven.

Looked up from germline, CDR1 is SGHDN and CDR2 is FVKESK. The CDR3 is 16 residues long. Deletions cut 4 bases from V and 0 bases from J, with 13 bases between. The V gene is TRBV14, the J gene TRBJ1-3; no firm D call. The receptor comes from an adult who received the AZD1222 COVID-19 vaccine. The sequencing used peripheral blood, collected 28 days after the second AZD1222 dose. The CDR3 sequence is CASSPYSVSSGNTIYF. In DNA form, the CDR3 reads TGTGCCAGCAGCCCATACTCGGTGAGCTCTGGAAACACCATATATTTT.